This passage covers 15 T cell receptor beta chains from one sample sequenced in a study of blood T cell repertoires in COVID-19. Sequenced by immunoSEQ multiplex PCR; TCRdb stores in-frame clones only, minus some. The sample includes more than 95,000 clones, around 83% of them seen just once. The specimen was peripheral blood. These receptors came from a woman aged 80 or over with active or convalescent COVID-19.

The V call is TRBV6-5, the J call TRBJ1-1, with D maybe TRBD1 (6 bases). Trimming removed 6 bases at V and 3 bases at J, with 17 bases between. The length of the CDR3 is 15 residues. CDR1 is MNHEY, CDR2 SVGAGI, per germline. CDR3 coding DNA: TGTGCCAGCAGCCCCGACCAGGGGCCAGACACTGAAGCTTTCTTT. It yields the protein CASSPDQGPDTEAFF.

The genes are TRBV12-3 or TRBV12-4 and TRBJ2-7, with 7 bases fitting TRBD1. This CDR3 has 13 residues. The J segment lost 6 bases and the V segment lost 3 bases, leaving 5 bases of the junction unmatched. CDR3: CASSFDRVFEQYF. As DNA, the CDR3 is TGTGCCAGCAGTTTTGACAGGGTTTTCGAGCAGTACTTC.

This chain uses TRBV2 with TRBJ2-5, with 11 bases fitting TRBD1. The V gene end was trimmed by 6 bases and the J gene end by 0 bases; junction bases not matched to a gene: 3. The CDR3 spans 15 residues. Looked up from germline, CDR1 is SNHLY and CDR2 is FYNNEI. The CDR3 DNA sequence: TGTGCCAGCAGCCGGGACAGGGGGGACCAAGAGACCCAGTACTTC. Amino acid sequence: CASSRDRGDQETQYF.

This clone appeared once. The J gene is TRBJ2-2, the V gene TRBV7-9; 7 bases are shared with TRBD2. Unmatched junction bases numbered 9, after V lost 1 base and J lost 4 bases. Germline V gene data show CDR1 as SEHNR and CDR2 as FQNEAQ (reference sequence). The CDR3 runs to 17 residues. CDR3 amino acids: CASSLVFAGEGTGELFF. The CDR3 nucleotides read TGTGCCAGCAGCTTAGTCTTTGCGGGAGAAGGCACCGGGGAGCTGTTTTTT.

The chain is built from TRBV28 and TRBJ2-2; 9 bases fit TRBD1. CDR1 and CDR2 from the germline V gene are MDHEN and SYDVKM. V lost 7 bases to trimming and J lost 6 bases; unmatched junction nucleotides: 12. This CDR3 has 16 residues. The CDR3 sequence: CASKKGGTGRAGELFF. The DNA of the CDR3 is TGTGCCAGCAAGAAAGGAGGGACAGGGAGGGCCGGGGAGCTGTTTTTT.

This clone turned up a few times. The chain couples TRBV28 to TRBJ2-7; TRBD2 matches at 8 bases. Germline V lookup: CDR1 MDHEN, CDR2 SYDVKM. CDR3 length equals 16 residues. V trimming: 5 bases; J trimming: 6 bases; junction bases outside the gene matches: 15. The CDR3 loop is CASSLRTGGRAGEQYF. The DNA of the CDR3 is TGTGCCAGCAGTCTCCGTACGGGGGGGCGTGCCGGCGAGCAGTACTTC.

This clone was counted a few times. The chain carries TRBV4-1 and TRBJ1-4; 7 nucleotides match TRBD1. The V gene's germline CDR1 is MGHRA and CDR2 YSYEKL. This CDR3 has 15 amino acids. The junction had 7 bases not matched to a gene; V was cut back by 4 bases and J by 5 bases. Here the CDR3 DNA reads TGCGCCAGCAGCCCACAAGCCAGGGGGAATGAAAAACTGTTTTTT. Its translation: CASSPQARGNEKLFF.

The chain is built from TRBV6-5 and TRBJ1-2; 10 bases match TRBD1. The CDR3 covers 14 residues. J gave up 6 bases and V 9 bases, and 10 bases lay outside the gene matches. CDR1 MNHEY and CDR2 SVGAGI come from the germline V gene. CDR3 in amino acids: CARYRSDRGNGYTF. The CDR3 DNA is TGTGCCAGGTACCGTTCGGACAGGGGGAATGGCTACACCTTC.

This sequence joins TRBV2 and TRBJ1-6; D is ambiguous. V was clipped by 9 bases and J by 7 bases, with 13 bases between them. CDR3 length equals 13 residues. Germline V CDR1 and CDR2: SNHLY, FYNNEI. The CDR3: CASLRGINSPLHF. The CDR3 DNA reads as TGTGCCAGTCTCAGAGGGATAAATTCACCCCTCCACTTT.

This sequence joins TRBV29-1 and TRBJ2-7, with TRBD1 matching over 10 bases. The V segment lost 7 bases and the J segment 2 bases; nucleotides outside the gene matches: 5. From germline, CDR1 is SQVTM and CDR2 ANQGSEA. CDR3 length: 13 amino acids. This chain's CDR3 is CSAAGTGAYEQYF. The CDR3, as DNA: TGCAGCGCCGCCGGGACAGGGGCCTACGAGCAGTACTTC.

This rearrangement joins TRBV7-2 to TRBJ1-5; D is uncertain. CDR1 is SGHTA and CDR2 is FQGNSA in the germline V gene. V dropped 5 bases and J dropped 1 base, with 9 bases sitting between them. The CDR3 length is 14 residues. The CDR3 loop is CASSNTESNQPQHF. The CDR3 DNA sequence: TGTGCCAGCAGCAATACAGAGAGCAATCAGCCCCAGCATTTT.

This clone has just one count. The chain couples TRBV19 to TRBJ2-3; 12 positions agree with TRBD2. Looked up from germline, CDR1 is LNHDA and CDR2 is SQIVND (reference sequence). Trimming removed 4 bases from V and 0 bases from J; junction bases left unmatched: 2. This CDR3 is 16 amino acids long. CDR3 in amino acids: CASSKTSGGSTDTQYF. DNA for the CDR3: TGTGCCAGTAGTAAGACTAGCGGGGGTAGCACAGATACGCAGTATTTT.

The V call is TRBV4-2, the J call TRBJ1-1, with 7 bases fitting TRBD1. The junction had 6 bases not matched to a gene; V was cut back by 6 bases and J by 5 bases. Germline CDR1 and CDR2: LGHNA and YNFKEQ. The CDR3 covers 13 residues. Written as DNA, the CDR3 is TGTGCCAGCAGAGATGACAGGGTAACTGAAGCTTTCTTT. It codes for CASRDDRVTEAFF.

The chain recombines TRBV10-3 with TRBJ1-2, with 8 bases fitting TRBD1. CDR1 is ENHRY, CDR2 SYGVKD, per germline. The trim removed 8 bases at V and 1 base at J, leaving 12 bases unmatched. There are 16 residues in the CDR3. The CDR3 sequence: CAIFNMDRAFNYGYTF. CDR3 nucleotide sequence: TGTGCCATCTTTAACATGGACAGGGCTTTTAACTATGGCTACACCTTC.

The CDR3 bases are TGTGCCAGCAGAAGGTTCCGGGACAGGGGGCACACTGAAGCTTTCTTT. Translating it yields CASRRFRDRGHTEAFF. This chain connects TRBV27 to TRBJ1-1; 12 nucleotides line up with TRBD1. Trimming took 6 bases from V and 3 from J; bases not matched to a gene: 8. The CDR3 extends over 16 amino acids. CDR1 is MNHEY and CDR2 is SMNVEV in the germline V gene (reference sequence).